One and the same sample provided the 25 T cell receptor beta chains below, sequenced in a study of cytomegalovirus exposure and HLA in healthy donors. TCRdb keeps only in-frame clones here, not all; method: immunoSEQ multiplex PCR. This sample has 100,000 to 150,000 clones; more than 95% occur once, and the top ten carry around 1.7%. Source material: PBMCs. These receptors were collected from a man aged 18 to 29 in good health and CMV-seronegative.

The chain recombines TRBV6-5 with TRBJ2-3; maybe TRBD1 (6 bases). CDR1 and CDR2 from the germline V gene are MNHEY and SVGAGI. CDR3 size: 15 residues. The germline V and J ends were trimmed by 6 bases and 0 bases, with 13 bases remaining between them. The CDR3 bases are TGTGCCAGCAGCTCAGACAGGAGTAGCACAGATACGCAGTATTTT. Its translation: CASSSDRSSTDTQYF.

This clone has only one observation. V and J are TRBV7-6 and TRBJ2-1; TRBD2 aligns across 9 bases. Germline values: CDR1 SGHVS, CDR2 FNYEAQ. V lost 5 bases and J lost 5; bases outside the gene matches: 10. This CDR3 has 16 residues. The CDR3 here is CASSPPLVAGDNEQFF. The CDR3 nucleotides are TGTGCCAGCAGCCCACCGCTGGTAGCGGGAGACAATGAGCAGTTCTTC.

The chain joins TRBV27 to TRBJ2-3; D gene unclear. Germline V gene data show CDR1 as MNHEY and CDR2 as SMNVEV (reference sequence). The CDR3 has 13 residues. Trimming shortened V by 3 bases and J by 0 bases, and 4 bases separated the two germline ends. The CDR3 loop is CASSFLSTDTQYF. The CDR3 DNA reads as TGTGCCAGCAGTTTCCTCAGCACAGATACGCAGTATTTT.

This chain joins TRBV7-2 and TRBJ2-6, with a weak D call TRBD2 (6 bases). V gave up 5 bases and J gave up 1 base, with 9 bases separating them. Germline-derived CDR1 and CDR2 are SGHTA and FQGNSA. The CDR3 is made up of 15 amino acids. This CDR3 reads CASSPGSSGANVLTF. DNA of the CDR3: TGTGCCAGCAGCCCCGGGAGTTCTGGGGCCAACGTCCTGACTTTC.

Concerning this clone: Other DNA variants within this sample encode the same CDR3. The CDR3 sequence: CASSIPGSSYEQYF. DNA of the CDR3: TGTGCCAGTAGTATCCCTGGGAGCTCCTACGAGCAGTACTTC. The chain is built from TRBV19 and TRBJ2-7, with TRBD2 as a possible D gene (5 bases). The CDR3 extends over 14 amino acids. Trimming took 3 bases from V and 0 from J, leaving 9 bases between them. The germline gives CDR1 LNHDA, CDR2 SQIVND (reference sequence).

This chain joins TRBV7-2 and TRBJ2-5; 14 bases are a match to TRBD2. CDR3 length equals 16 residues. J was trimmed by 2 bases and V by 5 bases; bases with no gene match: 4. CDR1 and CDR2 from the germline V gene are SGHTA and FQGNSA. CDR3 region: CASSPRTSGRQETQYF. CDR3 nucleotides: TGTGCCAGCAGCCCCAGGACTAGCGGGAGGCAAGAGACCCAGTACTTC.

The V gene is TRBV4-1, the J gene TRBJ1-1; possibly TRBD1 for D (5 bases). Trimming removed 3 bases from V and 1 base from J, with 12 bases in between. Germline lookup yields CDR1 MGHRA and CDR2 YSYEKL. The CDR3 has 15 amino acids. The CDR3 DNA reads TGCGCCAGCAGCCAGGGGCCACCTGGGAACACTGAAGCTTTCTTT. Residues: CASSQGPPGNTEAFF.

V and J are TRBV11-1 and TRBJ2-4, with a weak D call TRBD2 (6 bases). The CDR3 is 12 amino acids. Germline CDR1 is SGHAT and CDR2 is FQDESV (reference sequence). V was shortened by 1 base and J by 9 bases, with 7 bases between the two germline ends. The CDR3 is CASSLGGTIQYF. CDR3 in DNA: TGTGCCAGCAGCTTAGGCGGGACCATTCAGTACTTC.

The chain recombines TRBV7-2 with TRBJ2-3, with 10 nucleotides matching TRBD1. Trimming cost V 1 base and J 4 bases; bases outside gene matches: 5. The CDR3 has 16 amino acids. Germline loops: CDR1 SGHTA, CDR2 FQGNSA. As DNA, the CDR3 is TGTGCCAGCAGCTTAGGGGGACAGGGGAGTGCAGATACGCAGTATTTT. This encodes CASSLGGQGSADTQYF.

V is TRBV28 and J is TRBJ1-5; no firm D call. Germline CDR1 MDHEN, CDR2 SYDVKM. This CDR3 is 15 amino acids long. Trimming took off 3 bases at V and 3 bases at J, with 12 bases between the two ends. CDR3 bases: TGTGCCAGCAGTTTGGTAAGGACTAACAATCAGCCCCAGCATTTT. This encodes CASSLVRTNNQPQHF.

The V call is TRBV7-2, the J call TRBJ1-4; possibly TRBD1 for D (6 bases). Trimming cost V 5 bases and J 7 bases, with 14 bases left between them. CDR3 size: 14 residues. CDR1 and CDR2 from the germline V gene are SGHTA and FQGNSA. CDR3 sequence (DNA): TGTGCCAGCAGCAAACAGGGAGGGGTTGAAAAACTGTTTTTT. It is translated as CASSKQGGVEKLFF.

The genes are TRBV10-3 and TRBJ1-1, with TRBD1 identical over 7 bases. The CDR3 has 14 amino acids. V lost 5 bases to trimming and J lost 3 bases; unmatched junction nucleotides: 6. Germline V gene lookup returns CDR1 ENHRY and CDR2 SYGVKD. CDR3 sequence reads: CAISPGTADTEAFF. For the CDR3, the DNA is TGTGCCATCAGTCCGGGGACAGCGGACACTGAAGCTTTCTTT.

This chain joins TRBV11-2 and TRBJ2-7, with 15 bases identical to TRBD2. J was trimmed by 0 bases and V by 5 bases; bases with no gene match: 11. Germline assignment: CDR1 SGHAT and CDR2 FQNNGV. The length of the CDR3 is 19 residues. CDR3 bases: TGTGCCAGCAGCCGGGCACAGGAGGGACTAGCGGGAGGCTCCTACGAGCAGTACTTC. This encodes CASSRAQEGLAGGSYEQYF.

This clone was seen once. The chain carries TRBV18 and TRBJ1-2, with a weak D call TRBD1 (6 bases). Trimming removed 6 bases from V and 6 bases from J, with 14 bases in between. The CDR3 is 13 amino acids. Germline CDR1 is KGHSH and CDR2 is LQKENI. CDR3 sequence: CASSPLGADGYTF. As DNA, the CDR3 is TGTGCCAGCTCCCCTTTGGGGGCAGATGGCTACACCTTC.

The CDR3 loop is CASSRRRAATDYYNEQFF. CDR3 sequence (DNA): TGTGCCAGCAGCCGCAGGAGGGCGGCGACAGATTACTACAATGAGCAGTTCTTC. The chain uses TRBV7-8 and TRBJ2-1; a weak D match, TRBD2 (6 bases). CDR1 SGHVS and CDR2 FQNEAQ come from the germline V gene. The ends were cut back, 5 bases at V and 3 bases at J, with 23 bases in the middle. This CDR3 has 18 amino acids.

The chain joins TRBV29-1 to TRBJ2-3; 10 positions agree with TRBD2. Trimming at V came to 4 bases and at J to 0 bases, leaving 4 bases not matched to a gene. The CDR3 is 15 residues long. CDR1 is SQVTM, CDR2 ANQGSEA, per germline. The CDR3 DNA follows: TGCAGCGTTGGGGTAGCGGGGGGTAGCACAGATACGCAGTATTTT. This codes for CSVGVAGGSTDTQYF.

The V gene is TRBV6-5, the J gene TRBJ1-3; D is perhaps TRBD1 (6 bases). V was pared by 5 bases and J by 4 bases, with 9 bases between. CDR1 and CDR2 from the germline V gene are MNHEY and SVGAGI. The CDR3 sequence is 13 residues long. The CDR3 loop is CASSTGQGNTIYF. CDR3 bases: TGTGCCAGCAGTACTGGACAGGGAAACACCATATATTTT.

The chain joins TRBV5-1 to TRBJ2-6; D is unclear. The CDR3 is 18 amino acids. Trimming pared 4 bases from V and 0 bases from J, leaving 17 bases between. Germline lookup yields CDR1 SGHRS and CDR2 YFSETQ. CDR3 sequence (DNA): TGCGCCAGCAGCCACAGTGAAGTTGTCCTCTCTGGGGCCAACGTCCTGACTTTC. Protein product: CASSHSEVVLSGANVLTF.

The V and J genes are TRBV12-2 and TRBJ2-1; the table calls TRBD2, which could not be checked here. TRBV12-2 is an annotated pseudogene. The CDR3 length is 15 residues. In nucleotides, the CDR3 is TGTGCAAGTCGCTTAAACCTAAGCGGCCTCAATGAGCAGTTCTTC. This encodes CASRLNLSGLNEQFF.

To note about this clone: Other DNA variants within this sample encode the same CDR3. The rearrangement joins TRBV7-2 to TRBJ2-1; D perhaps matches TRBD2 (5 bases). The CDR3 is made up of 12 amino acids. Germline V gene sequence: CDR1 SGHTA, CDR2 FQGNSA. V dropped 3 bases and J dropped 7 bases, with 7 bases sitting between them. The DNA for the CDR3 is TGTGCCAGCAGCTTGAGAGGGAATGAGCAGTTCTTC. Its protein is CASSLRGNEQFF.

The V gene is TRBV28, the J gene TRBJ2-7; TRBD2 agrees at 7 bases. Trimming removed 5 bases from V and 6 bases from J; junction bases left unmatched: 13. Germline V gene lookup returns CDR1 MDHEN and CDR2 SYDVKM. The CDR3 is made up of 15 amino acids. The CDR3 here is CASSIPGRSAFEQYF. CDR3 nucleotides: TGTGCCAGCAGTATCCCCGGGAGGTCCGCATTCGAGCAGTACTTC. The full variable domain, its missing parts supplied by reference TRBV28 and TRBJ2-7, is DVKVTQSSRYLVKRTGEKVFLECVQDMDHENMFWYRQDPGLGLRLIYFSYDVKMKEKGDIPEGYSVSREKKERFSLILESASTNQTSMYLCASSIPGRSAFEQYFGPGTRLTVT.

The chain is built from TRBV6-1 and TRBJ2-1, with 7 bases fitting TRBD2. This CDR3 has 15 residues. Trimming took 3 bases from V and 5 from J; bases not matched to a gene: 7. Germline lookup yields CDR1 MNHNS and CDR2 SASEGT. CDR3 region: CASSDLLAPDNEQFF. The CDR3 DNA reads as TGTGCCAGCAGTGACCTACTAGCGCCCGACAATGAGCAGTTCTTC.

The CDR3 protein is CASSPYREGTEAFF. Here the CDR3 DNA reads TGTGCCAGCAGCCCTTACAGGGAAGGCACTGAAGCTTTCTTT. The rearrangement joins TRBV25-1 to TRBJ1-1; a weak D match, TRBD1 (6 bases). The V and J ends lost 6 bases and 4 bases respectively, with 15 bases between them. The CDR3 length is 14 residues. Germline CDR1 and CDR2: MGHDK and SYGVNS.

The chain uses TRBV28 and TRBJ1-1, with 8 bases lining up with TRBD1. With 5 bases clipped from V and 1 base from J, the junction kept 6 bases outside the gene matches. CDR1 and CDR2 from the germline V gene are MDHEN and SYDVKM. The CDR3 spans 15 residues. The CDR3 nucleotides are TGTGCCAGCAGTCCCCGGACAGGGCCGAACACTGAAGCTTTCTTT. Its protein product is CASSPRTGPNTEAFF.

V is TRBV5-1 and J is TRBJ2-3; the D is unclear. CDR3 length equals 12 residues. Germline V gives CDR1 SGHRS, CDR2 YFSETQ. V was trimmed by 5 bases and J by 4 bases, leaving 8 bases between them. Written as DNA, the CDR3 is TGCGCCAGCAGGGGCAGGTCAGATACGCAGTATTTT. It is translated as CASRGRSDTQYF.